Listed below are T cell receptor beta chains from one sample, sequenced in a study of T cell repertoires in cytomegalovirus infection. TCRdb re-analysed the reads in MiXCR, keeping a single row per CDR3 protein. This table holds some 300,000 distinct CDR3 sequences, 17% found once. Sequenced sample: PBMCs. These receptors were collected from a human donor in good health (CMV status not recorded). Some clones in this sample may be carry-over from other donors' samples. The CDR3 runs from the conserved cysteine through the conserved F or W. D genes are given only for firm matches. Not all rows give a size; the values are once, few, many and, for expanded clones, a class.

d_call j_call clone_size v_call cdr3_aa cdr3_nt
TRBD2 TRBJ2-2 - TRBV20-1 CSARDRFRGGIGSNTGELFF TGCAGTGCTAGAGATCGGTTTCGCGGGGGAATAGGATCGAACACCGGGGAGCTGTTTTTT
- TRBJ2-7 few TRBV4-2 CASSQDSNGWGQYF TGTGCCAGCAGCCAAGACAGCAACGGCTGGGGGCAGTACTTC
- TRBJ1-1 - TRBV28 CASSLPSPNTEAFF TGTGCCAGCAGTTTACCGAGCCCGAACACTGAAGCTTTCTTT
- TRBJ1-5 few TRBV18 CASSEQSNQPQHF TGTGCCAGCTCGGAACAGAGCAATCAGCCCCAGCATTTT
TRBD1 TRBJ1-1 many TRBV2 CASSVPGTGGAPNTEAFF TGTGCCAGCAGTGTCCCCGGGACAGGGGGGGCACCGAACACTGAAGCTTTCTTT
- TRBJ1-2 - TRBV28 CASTRDEYYGYTF TGTGCCAGCACCCGAGACGAGTACTATGGCTACACCTTC
- TRBJ2-3 few TRBV7-3 CASSDPGNQDTQYF TGTGCCAGCAGCGATCCCGGGAACCAAGATACGCAGTATTTT
TRBD1 TRBJ2-3 many TRBV7-2 CASSLGGTGLVTQYF TGTGCCAGCAGCTTAGGGGGGACAGGGTTAGTTACGCAGTATTTT
- TRBJ2-4 few TRBV4-2 CASSQGEAGKDIQYF TGTGCCAGCAGCCAAGGAGAGGCAGGGAAGGACATTCAGTACTTC
- TRBJ1-2 - TRBV6-1 CASSLGGTFGYTF TGTGCCAGCAGTTTGGGAGGGACCTTTGGCTACACCTTC
- TRBJ1-3 few TRBV3-1 CASSQDSYYSGNTIYF TGTGCCAGCAGCCAAGATTCTTATTACTCTGGAAACACCATATATTTT
- TRBJ2-7 - TRBV20-1 CSARGPPRSSTYEQYF TGCAGTGCTAGAGGCCCCCCTCGGAGTTCTACCTACGAGCAGTACTTC
TRBD1 TRBJ1-2 - TRBV28 CASSLDRGFRSGYTF TGTGCCAGCAGTTTGGACAGGGGGTTTCGTTCTGGCTACACCTTC
- TRBJ1-1 many TRBV11-2 CASSPPLKGQDTEAFF TGTGCCAGCAGCCCCCCGTTGAAGGGGCAAGACACTGAAGCTTTCTTT
TRBD1 TRBJ2-1 - TRBV7-2 CASSFDRGGDNEQFF TGTGCCAGCAGCTTCGACAGGGGCGGGGACAATGAGCAGTTCTTC
- TRBJ1-6 once TRBV12-3/TRBV12-4 CASSLGELGGSPLHF TGTGCCAGCAGTTTAGGAGAACTAGGCGGTTCACCCCTCCACTTT
TRBD1 TRBJ1-5 - TRBV6-2/TRBV6-3 CASMEFPDRRWRNQPQHF TGTGCCAGCATGGAATTCCCGGACAGGCGCTGGCGGAATCAGCCCCAGCATTTT
- TRBJ1-3 few TRBV7-2 CASSFGVTGNTIYF TGTGCCAGCAGCTTCGGGGTTACTGGAAACACCATATATTTT
TRBD2 TRBJ2-5 - TRBV20-1 CSARDPTGGETQYF TGCAGTGCTAGAGATCCGACGGGGGGGGAGACCCAGTACTTC
TRBD1 TRBJ2-3 few TRBV6-2/TRBV6-3 CASHKTGSTDTQYF TGTGCCAGTCACAAGACAGGGAGCACAGATACGCAGTATTTT
- TRBJ1-5 - TRBV28 CASSLGDGNQPQHF TGTGCCAGCAGTTTGGGCGATGGCAATCAGCCCCAGCATTTT
TRBD2 TRBJ2-5 few TRBV4-2 CASSQTAGGQETQYF TGTGCCAGCAGCCAGACCGCGGGGGGGCAAGAGACCCAGTACTTC
- TRBJ2-1 - TRBV4-1 CASSQDLAEQFF TGCGCCAGCAGCCAAGACTTGGCTGAGCAGTTCTTC
- TRBJ2-7 many TRBV7-2 CASSPQVAEQYF TGTGCCAGCAGCCCACAGGTGGCCGAGCAGTACTTC
- TRBJ1-2 few TRBV5-6 CASIWSGSYGYTF TGTGCCAGCATCTGGTCTGGTTCCTATGGCTACACCTTC
- TRBJ2-7 few TRBV20-1 CSARDPGRSARDEQYF TGCAGTGCTAGGGATCCGGGACGATCGGCTCGAGACGAGCAGTACTTC
- TRBJ1-1 - TRBV2 CASSEGGLMNTEAFF TGTGCCAGCAGTGAAGGGGGACTTATGAACACTGAAGCTTTCTTT
- TRBJ1-5 many TRBV12-3/TRBV12-4 CASSFRGSNQPQHF TGTGCCAGCAGCTTCAGGGGTTCCAATCAGCCCCAGCATTTT
- TRBJ1-4 few TRBV2 CASSEAREKLFF TGTGCCAGCAGTGAAGCGAGGGAAAAACTGTTTTTT